Below are 20 T cell receptor beta chains sequenced from a single sample in a study of low-dose radiotherapy and immunotherapy resistance in tumors. Primers used for first-strand cDNA, a TRAV- and TRBV-specific set, covered both alpha and beta chains. It was with a constant-region primer and a V-primer adapter that TCRs were amplified over roughly 19 PCR cycles. TCRdb processed the reads anew with MiXCR; each CDR3 protein has one entry. The sample includes roughly 19,000 distinct CDR3 sequences, under 80% of them seen just once. These receptors were taken from a human donor with advanced metastatic prostate, ovarian, gallbladder or colorectal cancer (not recorded which). This table probably holds off-target reads from a library built for another chain.

This clonotype has just a few counts. The chain links TRBV11-2 to TRBJ2-3, with D possibly being TRBD2 (6 bases). Germline CDR1 SGHAT, CDR2 FQNNGV. Between the trimmed V and J ends, which lost 0 bases and 3 bases, there was a span of 7 bases. There are 14 residues in the CDR3. The CDR3 is CASSLDRGTDTQYF. As DNA, the CDR3 is TGTGCCAGCAGCTTAGATCGGGGGACAGATACGCAGTATTTT. The variable domain in full, completed from reference TRBV11-2 and TRBJ2-3, reads EAGVAQSPRYKIIEKRQSVAFWCNPISGHATLYWYQQILGQGPKLLIQFQNNGVVDDSQLPKDRFSAERLKGVDSTLKIQPAKLEDSAVYLCASSLDRGTDTQYFGPGTRLTVL.

This clonotype was seen a handful of times. The chain combines TRBV19 with TRBJ2-2, with D unclear. CDR3 length equals 14 residues. Germline V gene data show CDR1 as LNHDA and CDR2 as SQIVND (reference sequence). The germline V and J ends were trimmed by 6 bases and 7 bases, with 15 bases remaining between them. The CDR3 DNA follows: TGTGCCAGTAGCGCGGCGCGTAGGTACGGGGAGCTGTTTTTT. It codes for CASSAARRYGELFF. Full variable domain (remainder filled in from reference TRBV19 and TRBJ2-2): DGGITQSPKYLFRKEGQNVTLSCEQNLNHDAMYWYRQDPGQGLRLIYYSQIVNDFQKGDIAEGYSVSREKKESFPLTVTSAQKNPTAFYLCASSAARRYGELFFGEGSRLTVL.

This clonotype was seen a single time. This chain connects TRBV3-1 to TRBJ2-2; 14 bases fit TRBD2. The CDR3 covers 20 residues. The germline gives CDR1 LGHDT, CDR2 YNNKEL (reference sequence). Trimming took 4 bases from V and 5 from J; bases not matched to a gene: 15. CDR3 protein: CASSPFLPGLAGGGTGELFF. The CDR3 bases are TGTGCCAGCAGCCCTTTCCTCCCTGGACTAGCGGGAGGAGGAACCGGGGAGCTGTTTTTT.

Here the CDR3 reads CASSLFRTDTDTQYF. The CDR3 DNA follows: TGTGCCAGCAGCTTGTTTCGGACAGACACAGATACGCAGTATTTT. The chain employs TRBV5-4 and TRBJ2-3; a possible D gene is TRBD1 (6 bases). This CDR3 region has 15 residues. Germline V gives CDR1 SGHNT, CDR2 YYREEE (reference sequence). V gave up 1 base and J gave up 2 bases, with 11 bases separating them.

J is TRBJ1-1 and V is TRBV2, with unresolved D. This CDR3 contains 13 residues. V was shortened by 2 bases and J by 1 base, with 5 bases between the two germline ends. Germline V gives CDR1 SNHLY, CDR2 FYNNEI. CDR3 amino acids: CASSESGNTEAFF. CDR3 in DNA: TGTGCCAGCAGTGAATCGGGGAACACTGAAGCTTTCTTT.

The rearrangement uses TRBV5-5 and TRBJ1-1, with TRBD1 matching over 8 bases. Trimming took 4 bases from V and 6 from J; bases not matched to a gene: 5. There are 13 residues in the CDR3. CDR1 and CDR2 (germline): SGHKS, YYEKEE (reference sequence). Written as DNA, the CDR3 is TGTGCCAGCAGCCGTAGGACAGGGCCTGAAGCTTTCTTT. Its protein product is CASSRRTGPEAFF.

The chain has TRBV28 and TRBJ1-2; D unresolved. V was cut by 5 bases and J by 8 bases, with 18 bases left in between. This CDR3 has 14 amino acids. The germline gives CDR1 MDHEN, CDR2 SYDVKM. CDR3 nucleotides: TGTGCCAGCAGTGTCCTGACGGGAATAAGGGGCTACACCTTC. This translates into CASSVLTGIRGYTF.

V is TRBV29-1 and J is TRBJ1-1, with D uncertain. The CDR3 has 13 residues. Germline V lookup: CDR1 SQVTM, CDR2 ANQGSEA. Trimming pared 4 bases from V and 6 bases from J, leaving 15 bases between. CDR3 residues: CSVAGVRGAEAFF. The DNA of the CDR3 is TGCAGCGTTGCTGGGGTCAGAGGCGCTGAAGCTTTCTTT.

The chain combines TRBV12-3 or TRBV12-4 with TRBJ1-1; 7 positions agree with TRBD1. V was pared by 5 bases and J by 0 bases, with 6 bases of the junction left unmatched. This CDR3 spans 15 amino acids. The CDR3 reads CASSPDTGVNTEAFF. The DNA for the CDR3 is TGTGCCAGCAGTCCCGATACAGGGGTGAACACTGAAGCTTTCTTT.

The chain employs TRBV11-2 and TRBJ2-3; D call uncertain. The CDR3 is 14 residues long. Germline lookup yields CDR1 SGHAT and CDR2 FQNNGV. The V and J ends lost 1 base and 0 bases respectively, with 5 bases between them. The CDR3, as DNA: TGTGCCAGCAGCTTAGTGCCTAGCACAGATACGCAGTATTTT. Encoded protein: CASSLVPSTDTQYF.

The V call is TRBV12-3 or TRBV12-4, the J call TRBJ2-2, with D possibly matching TRBD2 (7 bases). The V end lost 3 bases, the J end lost 2 bases, and 16 bases lay between the germline ends. This CDR3 has 17 residues. CDR3 protein: CASSLSRGGLNTGELFF. The CDR3 bases are TGTGCCAGCAGTTTGAGTAGGGGGGGGCTCAACACCGGGGAGCTGTTTTTT.

The J gene is TRBJ1-1, the V gene TRBV5-1; D not certain. V lost 0 bases to trimming and J lost 1 base, with 13 bases between them. The germline V gene has CDR1 SGHRS and CDR2 YFSETQ. The CDR3 covers 16 residues. The CDR3 DNA is TGCGCCAGCAGCTTGGCTACGACCGGGCGGAACACTGAAGCTTTCTTT. Protein sequence: CASSLATTGRNTEAFF.

The chain joins TRBV13 to TRBJ2-2; 8 nucleotides align to TRBD1. The V gene's germline CDR1 is PRHDT and CDR2 FYEKMQ (reference sequence). The CDR3 loop spans 14 amino acids. Unmatched junction bases numbered 6, after V lost 5 bases and J lost 7 bases. This chain's CDR3 is CASSPRTGFGELFF. CDR3 bases: TGTGCCAGCAGCCCCAGGACAGGGTTCGGGGAGCTGTTTTTT. The full variable domain, completed using reference TRBV13 and TRBJ2-2, is AAGVIQSPRHLIKEKRETATLKCYPIPRHDTVYWYQQGPGQDPQFLISFYEKMQSDKGSIPDRFSAQQFSDYHSELNMSSLELGDSALYFCASSPRTGFGELFFGEGSRLTVL.

The V gene is TRBV5-1, the J gene TRBJ2-1; D not resolved. In germline, CDR1 is SGHRS, CDR2 YFSETQ. V gave up 4 bases and J gave up 6 bases, with 8 bases separating them. The CDR3 runs 12 residues. CDR3 bases: TGCGCCAGCAGCGAGGAAATCAATGAGCAGTTCTTC. Its protein product is CASSEEINEQFF.

In this sample, this clonotype turned up a few times. This chain connects TRBV5-1 to TRBJ1-1; weak D call: TRBD1 (5 bases). The CDR3 contains 14 residues. Trimming stripped 0 bases from V and 7 bases from J, with 13 bases between. CDR1 and CDR2 (germline): SGHRS, YFSETQ. The CDR3 sequence: CASSLDGGEGEAFF. CDR3 bases: TGCGCCAGCAGCTTGGATGGAGGGGAAGGTGAAGCTTTCTTT. Variable domain in full (rest from reference TRBV5-1 and TRBJ1-1): KAGVTQTPRYLIKTRGQQVTLSCSPISGHRSVSWYQQTPGQGLQFLFEYFSETQRNKGNFPGRFSGRQFSNSRSEMNVSTLELGDSALYLCASSLDGGEGEAFFGQGTRLTVV.

The chain carries TRBV6-2 or TRBV6-3 and TRBJ2-7; a weak D match, TRBD1 (5 bases). V was clipped by 6 bases and J by 6 bases, with 12 bases between them. The V gene's germline CDR1 is MNHEY and CDR2 SVGEGT. The CDR3 is 12 residues long. The CDR3 nucleotides read TGTGCCAGCAGGACCACAGGCGCCGAGCAGTACTTC. Translated: CASRTTGAEQYF.

CDR3 amino acids: CASSLERQKNSPLHF. The CDR3, as DNA: TGTGCCAGCAGCTTGGAGCGGCAGAAGAATTCACCCCTCCACTTT. The chain uses TRBV5-6 and TRBJ1-6; D ambiguous. The CDR3 sequence is 15 residues long. Germline CDR1 and CDR2: SGHDT and YYEEEE. Trimming took 0 bases from V and 7 from J, leaving 11 bases between them.

The chain joins TRBV28 to TRBJ2-1, with D maybe TRBD1 (6 bases). CDR3 length: 11 residues. Looked up from germline, CDR1 is MDHEN and CDR2 is SYDVKM. Trimming left V 7 bases short and J 10 bases short, with 11 bases between. CDR3 protein: CASTLRGEQFF. In DNA, the CDR3 is TGTGCCAGCACTCTTAGGGGGGAGCAGTTCTTC.

This clonotype was seen once. V is TRBV19 and J is TRBJ2-2; tentatively, D is TRBD1 or TRBD2 (5 bases each). Germline CDR1 is LNHDA and CDR2 is SQIVND (reference sequence). V dropped 1 base and J dropped 3 bases, with 9 bases sitting between them. This CDR3 has 15 amino acids. Here the CDR3 reads CASSIGGMDTGELFF. CDR3 nucleotides: TGTGCCAGTAGTATAGGGGGGATGGACACCGGGGAGCTGTTTTTT.

The gene calls are TRBV6-5 and TRBJ1-2, with 7 bases identical to TRBD1. With V trimmed by 3 bases and J by 6 bases, 7 bases remained unmatched. Germline V lookup: CDR1 MNHEY, CDR2 SVGAGI. This CDR3 spans 14 amino acids. The CDR3: CASSYQNRGHGYTF. The CDR3 region has the DNA TGTGCCAGCAGTTATCAAAACAGGGGCCATGGCTACACCTTC.